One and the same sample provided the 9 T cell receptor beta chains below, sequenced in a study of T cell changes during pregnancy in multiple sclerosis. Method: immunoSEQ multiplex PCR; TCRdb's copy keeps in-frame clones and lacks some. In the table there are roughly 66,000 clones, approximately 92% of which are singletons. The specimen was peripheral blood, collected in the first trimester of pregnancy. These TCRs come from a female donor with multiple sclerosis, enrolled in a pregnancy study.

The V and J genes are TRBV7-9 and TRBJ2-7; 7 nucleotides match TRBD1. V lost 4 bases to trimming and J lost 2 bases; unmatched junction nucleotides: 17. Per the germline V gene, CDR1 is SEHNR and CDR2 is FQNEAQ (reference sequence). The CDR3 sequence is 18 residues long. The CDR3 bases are TGTGCCAGCAGCTCCACGGACCCTACAGGGGCCCGAACCTACGAGCAGTACTTC. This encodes CASSSTDPTGARTYEQYF.

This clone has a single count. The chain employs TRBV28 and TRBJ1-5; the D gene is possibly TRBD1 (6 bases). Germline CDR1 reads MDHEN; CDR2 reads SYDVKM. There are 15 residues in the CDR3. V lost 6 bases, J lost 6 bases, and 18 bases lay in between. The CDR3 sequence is CASSSGGGAGQPQHF. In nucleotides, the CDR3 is TGTGCCAGCAGCTCCGGTGGGGGCGCAGGTCAGCCCCAGCATTTT.

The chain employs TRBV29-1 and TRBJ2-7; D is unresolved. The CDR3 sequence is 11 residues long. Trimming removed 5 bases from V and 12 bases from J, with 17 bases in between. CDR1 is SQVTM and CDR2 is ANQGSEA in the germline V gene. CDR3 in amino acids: CSVLLGTDLYF. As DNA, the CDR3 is TGCAGCGTTCTTCTCGGAACAGACCTGTACTTC.

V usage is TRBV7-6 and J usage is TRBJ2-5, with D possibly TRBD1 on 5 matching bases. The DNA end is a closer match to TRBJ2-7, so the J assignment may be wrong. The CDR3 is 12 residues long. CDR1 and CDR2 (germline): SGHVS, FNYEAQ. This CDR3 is CASSGQGYEQYF. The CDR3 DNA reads TGTGCCAGCAGCGGGCAGGGTTACGAGCAGTACTTC.

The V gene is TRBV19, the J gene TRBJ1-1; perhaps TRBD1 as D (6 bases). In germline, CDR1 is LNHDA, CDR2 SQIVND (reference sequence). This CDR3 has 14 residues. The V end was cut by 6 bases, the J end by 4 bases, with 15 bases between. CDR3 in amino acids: CASSHGGAGTEAFF. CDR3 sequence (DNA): TGTGCCAGTAGCCACGGGGGGGCTGGCACTGAAGCTTTCTTT.

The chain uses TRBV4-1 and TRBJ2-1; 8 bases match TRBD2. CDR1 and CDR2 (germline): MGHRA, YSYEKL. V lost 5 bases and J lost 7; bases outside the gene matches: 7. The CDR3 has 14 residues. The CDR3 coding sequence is TGCGCCAGCAGCACAGCGGGAGTTGGGAATGAGCAGTTCTTC. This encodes CASSTAGVGNEQFF.

The CDR3 sequence is CASSTPRDSRDEQYF. CDR3 nucleotide sequence: TGTGCCAGCAGTACCCCCCGGGACAGTAGGGACGAGCAGTACTTC. The gene calls are TRBV6-1 and TRBJ2-7; 7 nucleotides line up with TRBD1. The CDR3 totals 15 residues. Germline V gene data show CDR1 as MNHNS and CDR2 as SASEGT. V lost 5 bases, J lost 5 bases, and 12 bases stayed unmatched.

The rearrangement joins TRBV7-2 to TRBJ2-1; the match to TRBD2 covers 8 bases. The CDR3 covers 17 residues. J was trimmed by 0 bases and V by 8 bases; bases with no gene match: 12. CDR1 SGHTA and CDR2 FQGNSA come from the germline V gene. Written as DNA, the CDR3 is TGTGCCAGCTCCTCAGGTCGGGCGGGAGGCTCCTACAATGAGCAGTTCTTC. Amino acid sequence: CASSSGRAGGSYNEQFF.

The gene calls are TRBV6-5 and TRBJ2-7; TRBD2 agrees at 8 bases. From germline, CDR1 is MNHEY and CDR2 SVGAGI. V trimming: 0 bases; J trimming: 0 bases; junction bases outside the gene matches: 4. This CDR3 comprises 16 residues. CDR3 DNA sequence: TGTGCCAGCAGTTACTCGAGTAGCGGGATCTCCTACGAGCAGTACTTC. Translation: CASSYSSSGISYEQYF.